This entry describes one T cell receptor (beta chain). What it recognizes is unknown. The CDR3 is 16 amino acids. CDR1 is SGHDT, CDR2 YYEEEE, per germline. J was trimmed by 5 bases and V by 3 bases; bases with no gene match: 13. The entry originates in a study of cytomegalovirus exposure and HLA in healthy donors. General study points: About 87% or about 30% of the time was how often most TCR beta V segments were productive, according to an earlier analysis.

Amplification used 60 Vbeta primers and 13 Jbeta primers. Only in-frame clones appear in the TCRdb table, and some are missing; sequencing was by immunoSEQ multiplex PCR. The sample lists 150,000 or so clones, around 84% occurring once. Sequenced sample: PBMCs. The sequence was collected from a man aged 50 or older in good health and CMV-seronegative. V usage is TRBV5-6 and J usage is TRBJ1-1; 7 bases agree with TRBD1. CDR3 in DNA: TGTGCCAGCAGCTGGACAGGCCCCCTGGGGCGGACTGAAGCTTTCTTT. Residues: CASSWTGPLGRTEAFF. The full variable domain, its missing parts supplied by reference TRBV5-6 and TRBJ1-1, is DAGVTQSPTHLIKTRGQQVTLRCSPKSGHDTVSWYQQALGQGPQFIFQYYEEEERQRGNFPDRFSGHQFPNYSSELNVNALLLGDSALYLCASSWTGPLGRTEAFFGQGTRLTVV.